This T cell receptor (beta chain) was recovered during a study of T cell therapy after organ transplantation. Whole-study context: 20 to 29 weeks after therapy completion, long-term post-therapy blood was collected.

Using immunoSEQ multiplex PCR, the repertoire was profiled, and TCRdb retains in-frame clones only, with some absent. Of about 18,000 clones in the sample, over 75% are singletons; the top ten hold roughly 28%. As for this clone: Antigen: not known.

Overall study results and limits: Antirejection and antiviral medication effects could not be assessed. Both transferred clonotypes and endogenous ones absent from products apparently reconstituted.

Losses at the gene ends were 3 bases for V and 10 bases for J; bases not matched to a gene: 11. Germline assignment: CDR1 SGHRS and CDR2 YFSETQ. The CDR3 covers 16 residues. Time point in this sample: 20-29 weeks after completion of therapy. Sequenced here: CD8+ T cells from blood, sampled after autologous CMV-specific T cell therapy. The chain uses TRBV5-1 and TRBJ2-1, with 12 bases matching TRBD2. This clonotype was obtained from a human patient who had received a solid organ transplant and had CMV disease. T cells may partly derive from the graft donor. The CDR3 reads CASSSKTRGLAGEQFF. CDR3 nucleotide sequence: TGCGCCAGCAGCTCCAAGACCCGCGGACTAGCGGGAGAGCAGTTCTTC.